This TCR beta chain originates from a study of T cell changes during pregnancy in multiple sclerosis. This CDR3 spans 13 amino acids. V shed 5 bases and J 7 bases; nucleotides not matched to a gene: 5. CDR1 SGHAT and CDR2 FQDESV come from the germline V gene (reference sequence). Some clones are missing from TCRdb's copy, which holds only in-frame ones; the method was immunoSEQ multiplex PCR. The sample records approximately 23,000 clones, approximately 90% being singletons. V usage is TRBV11-1 and J usage is TRBJ2-1, with TRBD2 matching 7 bases. The source of this sequence is a female donor with multiple sclerosis, enrolled in a pregnancy study. This sample comprised CD8+ T cells from peripheral blood mononuclear cells, obtained in the first trimester of pregnancy. The CDR3 here is CASSPLAENEQFF. CDR3 nucleotide sequence: TGTGCCAGCAGCCCGCTAGCGGAGAATGAGCAGTTCTTC.